This T cell receptor beta chain was documented in a study of blood T cell repertoires in COVID-19 (TCRdb year 2020). Regarding the complete study: Collaborator samples came from the United States, Italy and Spain and covered acute and convalescent phases of COVID-19. The samples were drawn from the first 160 participants of the ongoing ImmuneRACE study and from 1,200 or so subjects provided by 6 global collaborators. The material from the prospective study consisted of cDNA or gDNA derived from T cells, B-cell-depleted T cells, or PBMCs. A freely available public database, intended as a resource for researchers studying the immune response to SARS-CoV-2, is where the repertoires were released. The dataset comprised deeply sampled blood TCRbeta repertoires from subjects exposed to, actively infected with, or recovered from COVID-19. Where available, HLA class I and class II types were obtained from metadata supplied by the sample provider rather than from assay-based typing. Sample metadata almost always included a de-identified subject ID, COVID-19 status, age in years and sex.

V and J lose 3 bases and 0 bases, and a span of 18 bases separates them. Reading the germline V gene (reference sequence) gives CDR1 MNHEY and CDR2 SMNVEV. From the cysteine up to the phenylalanine, the CDR3 has a length of 18 residues. Only the CDR3 DNA is retained, 54 bases long and in frame from the first base. The investigation overall reported the following: How much clinical and demographic metadata was included differed by source and by participant, and the metadata was provided uncurated.

A word on this clone: Its cognate antigen has yet to be identified. Per-base qualities were not stored, and no clone one base away is much larger.

Each collaborating institution followed its own protocols to collect whole blood in K2EDTA tubes. Collaborator samples were shipped for TCRbeta analysis as frozen whole blood, isolated PBMCs, or DNA extracted from either sample type. TCRbeta CDR3 regions were amplified from genomic DNA by means of the immunoSEQ Assay, a bias-controlled multiplex PCR. The original pipeline was this. Within the assay, amplification of reference gene primers was used to estimate how many nucleated cells each sample contained. To quantify the absolute abundance of each unique TCRbeta CDR3 rearrangement, sequence reads were collapsed and filtered. For each sample, productive Simpson clonality was calculated as the square root of Simpson's diversity index over productive rearrangements. In its TCRdb copy, this immuneACCESS table keeps in-frame sequences only and misses some clones. Where compared with another copy, unresolved V genes explain less than half of these, and the others have no known cause. That table supplies the V and J calls and clone size; D and trimming were determined from the DNA. This sample holds approximately 180,000 clones; 88% were observed only once. The ten most abundant clones make up roughly 6% of the sample.

Sequencing input: peripheral blood. The source is a man aged 35 to 55 with active or convalescent COVID-19. The chain joins TRBV27 to TRBJ1-5, with no confidently assigned D gene. In nucleotides, the sequence is TGTGCCAGCAGTTTTCGCGGGGTGTCAAGCTATAGCAATCAGCCCCAGCATTTT. The translation is CASSFRGVSSYSNQPQHF.